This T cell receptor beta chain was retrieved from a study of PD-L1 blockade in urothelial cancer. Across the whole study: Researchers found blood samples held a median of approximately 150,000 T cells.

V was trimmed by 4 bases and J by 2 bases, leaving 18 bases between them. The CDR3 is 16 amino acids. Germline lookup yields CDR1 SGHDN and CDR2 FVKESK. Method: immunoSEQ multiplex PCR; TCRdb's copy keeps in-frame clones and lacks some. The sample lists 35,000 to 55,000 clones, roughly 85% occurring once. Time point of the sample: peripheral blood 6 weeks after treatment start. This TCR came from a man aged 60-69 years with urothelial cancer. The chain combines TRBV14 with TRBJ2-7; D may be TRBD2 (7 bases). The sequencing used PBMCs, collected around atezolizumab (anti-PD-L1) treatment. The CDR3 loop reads CASSPWARGAPYEQYF. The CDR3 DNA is TGTGCCAGCAGCCCCTGGGCCCGGGGGGCCCCCTACGAGCAGTACTTC.